Presented here are 10 T cell receptor beta chains from one specimen sequenced in a study of CD8+ T cells in alopecia areata. Treatment specified: oral pan-JAK inhibitor, 5-10 mg twice daily. Lesional scalp tissue (obtained by punch biopsy) and peripheral blood were collected from alopecia areata patients. Once RNA had been extracted, it was reverse transcribed into cDNA to act as the sequencing template. Using immunoSEQ multiplex PCR, the repertoire was profiled, and TCRdb retains in-frame clones only, with some absent. The repertoire consists of around 19,000 clones, with around 60% occurring once and the leading ten covering around 8%. The sample consisted of skin, taken at week 4, from a patient treated with tofacitinib. These receptor sequences come from a human donor with alopecia areata.

This rearrangement joins TRBV29-1 to TRBJ2-7; 9 positions agree with TRBD1. Germline loops: CDR1 SQVTM, CDR2 ANQGSEA. The CDR3 is made up of 13 amino acids. The junction had 9 bases not matched to a gene; V was cut back by 6 bases and J by 6 bases. The CDR3: CSVQRQGDGEQYF. For the CDR3, the DNA is TGCAGCGTACAACGACAGGGGGATGGCGAGCAGTACTTC.

J is TRBJ2-5 and V is TRBV29-1; D remains ambiguous. Gene TRBJ2-7 matches the end of the DNA better, so the J call may be wrong. Germline-derived CDR1 and CDR2 are SQVTM and ANQGSEA. The CDR3 length is 14 residues. The CDR3 DNA follows: TGCAGCGTGGCTGGGCCTCCAGGATCCTACGAGCAGTACTTC. Its translation: CSVAGPPGSYEQYF.

The gene calls are TRBV7-2 and TRBJ2-5, with D possibly TRBD1 on 6 matching bases. V lost 6 bases and J 1 base, leaving 12 bases between the germline ends. The CDR3 covers 14 residues. CDR1 is SGHTA and CDR2 is FQGNSA in the germline V gene. CDR3 in amino acids: CASSRGQSQETQYF. DNA of the CDR3: TGTGCCAGCAGTCGAGGACAGTCCCAAGAGACCCAGTACTTC.

The table lists this clone with a few counts. The chain has TRBV6-1 and TRBJ1-2; TRBD1 agrees at 10 bases. This CDR3 comprises 14 residues. Losses at the gene ends were 4 bases for V and 8 bases for J; bases not matched to a gene: 7. Germline V gives CDR1 MNHNS, CDR2 SASEGT. CDR3 residues: CASSGRQGADGYTF. The CDR3 region has the DNA TGTGCCAGCAGTGGCCGACAGGGGGCGGACGGCTACACCTTC.

The CDR3 loop reads CASSFRGGAGDTQYF. The CDR3 DNA follows: TGCGCCAGCAGCTTTCGCGGGGGGGCCGGAGATACGCAGTATTTT. This sequence joins TRBV5-1 and TRBJ2-3; TRBD2 aligns across 9 bases. Trimming at V came to 2 bases and at J to 5 bases, leaving 6 bases not matched to a gene. CDR1 is SGHRS, CDR2 YFSETQ, per germline. The CDR3 is 15 amino acids. The full variable domain, in which reference TRBV5-1 and TRBJ2-3 provide the parts outside the CDR3, is KAGVTQTPRYLIKTRGQQVTLSCSPISGHRSVSWYQQTPGQGLQFLFEYFSETQRNKGNFPGRFSGRQFSNSRSEMNVSTLELGDSALYLCASSFRGGAGDTQYFGPGTRLTVL.

The V and J genes are TRBV7-6 and TRBJ1-1, with a tentative D call TRBD1 (5 bases). Trimming took 6 bases from V and 5 from J, leaving 16 bases between them. This CDR3 comprises 14 residues. Germline V gene lookup returns CDR1 SGHVS and CDR2 FNYEAQ. CDR3 region: CASRQIPGRTEAFF. The CDR3 DNA reads TGTGCCAGCAGGCAAATCCCAGGGAGAACTGAAGCTTTCTTT.

The J gene is TRBJ1-2, the V gene TRBV28; D may be TRBD1 (6 bases). Trimming removed 6 bases from V and 3 bases from J, with 8 bases in between. The CDR3 has 12 residues. Germline CDR1 and CDR2: MDHEN and SYDVKM. The CDR3 nucleotides are TGTGCCAGCAGGGCAGGGGACTATGGCTACACCTTC. Its translation: CASRAGDYGYTF.

The chain is built from TRBV4-2 and TRBJ2-7; TRBD1 aligns across 10 bases. CDR3 length equals 14 residues. Germline values: CDR1 LGHNA, CDR2 YNFKEQ. Germline trimming cut 5 bases from V and 4 bases from J; bases unmatched to any gene: 5. CDR3 loop: CASSSRDRGYEQYF. The CDR3, as DNA: TGTGCCAGCAGCTCTCGGGACAGGGGTTACGAGCAGTACTTC.

This chain joins TRBV7-2 and TRBJ2-6, with 7 bases aligning to TRBD1. This CDR3 region has 16 residues. Germline loops: CDR1 SGHTA, CDR2 FQGNSA. The V gene end was trimmed by 3 bases and the J gene end by 4 bases; junction bases not matched to a gene: 6. CDR3 loop: CASSFTGAGGANVLTF. The CDR3, as DNA: TGTGCCAGCAGCTTTACAGGGGCAGGAGGGGCCAACGTCCTGACTTTC.

The chain carries TRBV7-9 and TRBJ1-2, with 8 bases identical to TRBD1. The CDR3 runs 11 residues. With V trimmed by 6 bases and J by 7 bases, 1 base remained unmatched. Germline assignment: CDR1 SEHNR and CDR2 FQNEAQ (reference sequence). The CDR3: CASRTGAGYTF. CDR3 nucleotides: TGTGCCAGCAGGACAGGGGCTGGCTACACCTTC. Full variable domain (rest looked up from reference TRBV7-9 and TRBJ1-2): DTGVSQNPRHKITKRGQNVTFRCDPISEHNRLYWYRQTLGQGPEFLTYFQNEAQLEKSRLLSDRFSAERPKGSFSTLEIQRTEQGDSAMYLCASRTGAGYTFGSGTRLTVV.